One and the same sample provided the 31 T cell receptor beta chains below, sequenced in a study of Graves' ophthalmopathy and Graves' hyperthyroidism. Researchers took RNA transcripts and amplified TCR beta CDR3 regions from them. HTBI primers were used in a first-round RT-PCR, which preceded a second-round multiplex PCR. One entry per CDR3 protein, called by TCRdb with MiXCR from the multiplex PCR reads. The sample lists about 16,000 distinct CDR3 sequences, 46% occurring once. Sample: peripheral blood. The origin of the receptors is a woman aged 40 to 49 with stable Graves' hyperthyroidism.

The CDR3 spells CASSYGGTGHYNEQFF. The CDR3, as DNA: TGTGCCAGCAGTTACGGAGGAACGGGACATTACAATGAGCAGTTCTTC. The V call is TRBV6-2 or TRBV6-3, the J call TRBJ2-1; a possible D gene is TRBD1 (6 bases). Germline V gene sequence: CDR1 MNHEY, CDR2 SVGEGT. V lost 2 bases, J lost 4 bases, and 15 bases lay in between. The length of the CDR3 is 16 residues.

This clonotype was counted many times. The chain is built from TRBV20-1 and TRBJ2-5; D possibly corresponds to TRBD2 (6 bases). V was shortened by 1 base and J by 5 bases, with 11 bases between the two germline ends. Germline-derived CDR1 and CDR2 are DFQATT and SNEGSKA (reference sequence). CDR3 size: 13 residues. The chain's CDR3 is CSARVAGRETQYF. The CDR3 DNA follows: TGCAGTGCTAGAGTGGCGGGGAGGGAGACCCAGTACTTC.

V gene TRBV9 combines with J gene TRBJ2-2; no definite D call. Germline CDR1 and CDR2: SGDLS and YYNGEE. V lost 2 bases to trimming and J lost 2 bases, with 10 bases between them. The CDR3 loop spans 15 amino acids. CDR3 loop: CASSVYPINTGELFF. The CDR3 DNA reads TGTGCCAGCAGCGTTTACCCTATTAACACCGGGGAGCTGTTTTTT.

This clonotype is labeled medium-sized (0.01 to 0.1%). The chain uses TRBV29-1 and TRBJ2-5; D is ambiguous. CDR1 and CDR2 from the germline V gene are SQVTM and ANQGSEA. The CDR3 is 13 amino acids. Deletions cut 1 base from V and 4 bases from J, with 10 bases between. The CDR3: CSVEVASAETQYF. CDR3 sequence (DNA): TGCAGCGTTGAAGTCGCCAGCGCAGAGACCCAGTACTTC.

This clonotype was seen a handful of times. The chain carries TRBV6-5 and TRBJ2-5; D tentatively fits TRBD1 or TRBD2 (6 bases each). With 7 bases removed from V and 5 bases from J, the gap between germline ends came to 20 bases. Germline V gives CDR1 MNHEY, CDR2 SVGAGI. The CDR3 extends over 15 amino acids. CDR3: CASNLEWGAAETQYF. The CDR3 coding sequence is TGTGCCAGCAACCTTGAATGGGGGGCGGCCGAGACCCAGTACTTC.

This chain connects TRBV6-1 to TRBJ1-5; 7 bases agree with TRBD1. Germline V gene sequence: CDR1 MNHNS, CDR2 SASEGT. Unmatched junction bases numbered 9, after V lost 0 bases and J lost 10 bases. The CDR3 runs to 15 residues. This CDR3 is CASSEAPDRPFPQHF. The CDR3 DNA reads TGTGCCAGCAGTGAAGCGCCGGACAGGCCCTTTCCCCAGCATTTT.

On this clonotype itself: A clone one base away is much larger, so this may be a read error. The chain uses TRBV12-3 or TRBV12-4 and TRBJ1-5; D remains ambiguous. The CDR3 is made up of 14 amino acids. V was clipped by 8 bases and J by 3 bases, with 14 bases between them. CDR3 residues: CASGLGGNNQPQHF. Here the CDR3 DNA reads TGTGCCAGCGGCCTTGGAGGGAACAATCAGCCCCAGCATTTT.

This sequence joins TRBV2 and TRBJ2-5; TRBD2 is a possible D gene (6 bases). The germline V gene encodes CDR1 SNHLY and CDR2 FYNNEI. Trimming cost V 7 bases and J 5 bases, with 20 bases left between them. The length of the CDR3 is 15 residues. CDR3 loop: CASNEAGVTGETQYF. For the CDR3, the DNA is TGTGCCAGCAACGAAGCGGGCGTTACCGGGGAGACCCAGTACTTC.

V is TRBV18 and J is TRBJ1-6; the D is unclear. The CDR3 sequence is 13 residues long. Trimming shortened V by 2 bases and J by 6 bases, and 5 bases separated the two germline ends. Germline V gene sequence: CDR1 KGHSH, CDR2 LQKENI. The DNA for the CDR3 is TGTGCCAGCTCACCAGGAACTAATTCACCCCTCCACTTT. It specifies CASSPGTNSPLHF.

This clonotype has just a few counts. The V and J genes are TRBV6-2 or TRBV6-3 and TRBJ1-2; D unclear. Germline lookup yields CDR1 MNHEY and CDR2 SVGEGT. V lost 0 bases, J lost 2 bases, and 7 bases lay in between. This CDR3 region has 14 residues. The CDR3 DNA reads TGTGCCAGCAGTTACTCGAGCGGGAACTATGGCTACACCTTC. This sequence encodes CASSYSSGNYGYTF.

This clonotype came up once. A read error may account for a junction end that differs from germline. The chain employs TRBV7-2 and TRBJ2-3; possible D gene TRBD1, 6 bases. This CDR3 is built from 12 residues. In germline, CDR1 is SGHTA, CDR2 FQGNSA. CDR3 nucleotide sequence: TGTGCCAGCGGCTTAGCGCAGGGGACGCGGTATTTT. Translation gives CASGLAQGTRYF.

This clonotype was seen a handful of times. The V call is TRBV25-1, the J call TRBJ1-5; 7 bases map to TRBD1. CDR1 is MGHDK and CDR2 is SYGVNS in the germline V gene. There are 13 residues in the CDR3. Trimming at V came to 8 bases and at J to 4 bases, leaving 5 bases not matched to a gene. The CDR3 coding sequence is TGTGCCAGCTCAGGGGGAGGGAATCAGCCCCAGCATTTT. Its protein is CASSGGGNQPQHF.

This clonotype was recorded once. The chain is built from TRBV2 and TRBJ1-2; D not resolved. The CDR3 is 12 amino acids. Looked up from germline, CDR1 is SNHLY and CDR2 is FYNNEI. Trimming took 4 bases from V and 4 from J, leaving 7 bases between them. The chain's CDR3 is CASSGSSYGYTF. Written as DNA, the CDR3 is TGTGCCAGCAGTGGGTCAAGCTATGGCTACACCTTC.

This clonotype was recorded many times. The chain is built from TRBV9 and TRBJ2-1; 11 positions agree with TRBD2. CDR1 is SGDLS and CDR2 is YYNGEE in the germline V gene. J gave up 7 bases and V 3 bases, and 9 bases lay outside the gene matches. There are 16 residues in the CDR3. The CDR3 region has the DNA TGTGCCAGCAGCGGGCTTAGCGGGAGGGCCGAAAATGAGCAGTTCTTC. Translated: CASSGLSGRAENEQFF.

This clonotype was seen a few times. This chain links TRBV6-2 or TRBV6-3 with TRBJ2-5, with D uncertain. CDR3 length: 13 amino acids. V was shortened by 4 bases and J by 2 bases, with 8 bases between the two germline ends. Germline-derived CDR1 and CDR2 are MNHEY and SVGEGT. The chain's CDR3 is CASSSVEQETQYF. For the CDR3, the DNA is TGTGCCAGCAGTTCCGTCGAGCAAGAGACCCAGTACTTC.

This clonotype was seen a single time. The CDR3 spells CASSLVTTGGKLFF. Here the CDR3 DNA reads TGTGCCAGCAGTTTAGTGACGACCGGGGGAAAACTGTTTTTT. The chain has TRBV12-3 or TRBV12-4 and TRBJ1-4, with D tentatively TRBD1 (5 bases). V gave up 1 base and J gave up 10 bases, with 13 bases separating them. The CDR3 spans 14 residues.

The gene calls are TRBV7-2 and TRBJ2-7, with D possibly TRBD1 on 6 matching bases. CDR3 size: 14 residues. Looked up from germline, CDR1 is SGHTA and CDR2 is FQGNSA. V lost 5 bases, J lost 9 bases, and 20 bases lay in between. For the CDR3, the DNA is TGTGCCAGCAGCCGTACAGACAGGACACATGGGCAGTACTTC. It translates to CASSRTDRTHGQYF.

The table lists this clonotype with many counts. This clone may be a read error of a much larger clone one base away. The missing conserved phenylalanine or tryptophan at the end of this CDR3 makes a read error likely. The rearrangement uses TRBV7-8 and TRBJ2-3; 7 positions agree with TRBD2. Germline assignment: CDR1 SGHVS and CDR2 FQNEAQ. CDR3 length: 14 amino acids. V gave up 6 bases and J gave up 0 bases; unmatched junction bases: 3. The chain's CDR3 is CASSLAASTDTQYL. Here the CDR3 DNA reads TGTGCCAGCAGTCTAGCGGCTAGCACAGATACGCAGTATCTT.

The CDR3 loop is CASTRGGTGLSPLHF. In DNA form, the CDR3 reads TGTGCCAGCACACGAGGAGGGACAGGGCTTTCACCCCTCCACTTT. This chain joins TRBV7-9 and TRBJ1-6; TRBD1 aligns across 9 bases. The CDR3 covers 15 residues. V trimming: 7 bases; J trimming: 9 bases; junction bases outside the gene matches: 10. CDR1 is SEHNR and CDR2 is FQNEAQ in the germline V gene (reference sequence).

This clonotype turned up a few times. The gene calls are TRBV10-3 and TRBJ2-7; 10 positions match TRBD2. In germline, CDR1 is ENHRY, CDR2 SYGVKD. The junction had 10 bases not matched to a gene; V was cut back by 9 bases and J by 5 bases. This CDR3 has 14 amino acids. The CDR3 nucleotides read TGTGCCATGGCCGGGACTAGCGTCCGGAACGAGCAGTACTTC. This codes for CAMAGTSVRNEQYF.

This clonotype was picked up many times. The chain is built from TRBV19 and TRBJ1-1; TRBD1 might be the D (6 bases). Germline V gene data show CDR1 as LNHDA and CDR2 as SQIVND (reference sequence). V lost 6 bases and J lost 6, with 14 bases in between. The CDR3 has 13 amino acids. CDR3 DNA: TGTGCCAGTAGCCGGGTCAGGGGTTCTGAAGCTTTCTTT. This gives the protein CASSRVRGSEAFF. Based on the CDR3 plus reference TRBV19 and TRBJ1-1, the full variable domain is DGGITQSPKYLFRKEGQNVTLSCEQNLNHDAMYWYRQDPGQGLRLIYYSQIVNDFQKGDIAEGYSVSREKKESFPLTVTSAQKNPTAFYLCASSRVRGSEAFFGQGTRLTVV.

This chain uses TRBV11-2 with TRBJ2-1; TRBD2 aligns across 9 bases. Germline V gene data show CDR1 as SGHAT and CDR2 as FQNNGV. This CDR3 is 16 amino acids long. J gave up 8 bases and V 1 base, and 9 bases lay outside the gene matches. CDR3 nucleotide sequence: TGTGCCAGCAGCTTAGGAGTTAGCGGGAGTACCCATGAGCAGTTCTTC. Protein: CASSLGVSGSTHEQFF.

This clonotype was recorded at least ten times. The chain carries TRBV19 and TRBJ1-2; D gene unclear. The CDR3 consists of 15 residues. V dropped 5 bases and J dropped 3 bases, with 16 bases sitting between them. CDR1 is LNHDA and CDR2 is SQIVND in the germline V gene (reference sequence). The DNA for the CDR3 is TGTGCCAGTAGTCCCCCCAACAGACCTCACTATGGCTACACCTTC. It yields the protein CASSPPNRPHYGYTF.

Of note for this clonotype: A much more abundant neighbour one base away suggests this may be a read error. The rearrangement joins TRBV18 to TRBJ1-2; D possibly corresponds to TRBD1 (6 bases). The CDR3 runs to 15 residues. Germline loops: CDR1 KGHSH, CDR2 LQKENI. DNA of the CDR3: TGTGCCAGCCCACCAGAAGGACAGAATTCCTATGGCTACACCTTC. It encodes CASPPEGQNSYGYTF.

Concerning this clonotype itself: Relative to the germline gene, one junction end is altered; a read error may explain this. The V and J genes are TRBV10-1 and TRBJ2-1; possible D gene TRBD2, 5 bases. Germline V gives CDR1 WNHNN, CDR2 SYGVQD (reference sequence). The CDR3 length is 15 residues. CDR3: CASSESTAVYNGQFF. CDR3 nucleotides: TGCGCCAGCAGTGAGTCTACAGCGGTTTACAATGGGCAGTTCTTC.

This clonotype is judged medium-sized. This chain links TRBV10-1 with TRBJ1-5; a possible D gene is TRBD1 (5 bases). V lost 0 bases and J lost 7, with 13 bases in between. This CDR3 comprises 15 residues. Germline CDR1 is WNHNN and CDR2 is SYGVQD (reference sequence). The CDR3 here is CASSESNGGGQPQHF. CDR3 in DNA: TGCGCCAGCAGTGAGTCAAACGGGGGAGGACAGCCCCAGCATTTT.

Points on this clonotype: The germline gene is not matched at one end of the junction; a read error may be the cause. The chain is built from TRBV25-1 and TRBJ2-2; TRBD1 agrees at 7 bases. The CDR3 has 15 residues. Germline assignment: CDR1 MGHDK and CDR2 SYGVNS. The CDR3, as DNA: TGTGCCAGCAGTGACCCGGGACAGAACACCGGAGAGCTGTTTTTT. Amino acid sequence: CASSDPGQNTGELFF.

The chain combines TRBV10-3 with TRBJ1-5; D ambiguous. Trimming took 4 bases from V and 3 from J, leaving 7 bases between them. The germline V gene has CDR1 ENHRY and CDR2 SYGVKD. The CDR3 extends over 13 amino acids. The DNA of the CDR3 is TGTGCCATCAGTGCGATGCCCAATCAGCCCCAGCATTTT. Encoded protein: CAISAMPNQPQHF.

The CDR3 is CASSLVLGGNQPQHF. The CDR3 DNA sequence: TGTGCCAGCAGTTTAGTGTTAGGGGGCAATCAGCCCCAGCATTTT. The V call is TRBV12-3 or TRBV12-4, the J call TRBJ1-5, with a tentative D call TRBD1 (5 bases). Trimming left V 1 base short and J 2 bases short, with 9 bases between. This CDR3 region has 15 residues.

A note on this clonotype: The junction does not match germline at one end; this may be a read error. The CDR3 DNA reads as TGTGCCGGCAGCCAAGGAGGGCGGGAAAGCTCCTACGAGCAGTACTTC. Its protein product is CAGSQGGRESSYEQYF. The chain carries TRBV4-2 and TRBJ2-7, with D possibly TRBD2 on 6 matching bases. The CDR3 covers 16 residues. Germline V gene lookup returns CDR1 LGHNA and CDR2 YNFKEQ.

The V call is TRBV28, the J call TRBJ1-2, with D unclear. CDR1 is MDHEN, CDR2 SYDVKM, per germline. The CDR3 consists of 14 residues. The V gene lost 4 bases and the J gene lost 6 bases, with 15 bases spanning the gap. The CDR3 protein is CASSSGPQENGYTF. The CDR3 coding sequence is TGTGCCAGCAGTTCCGGGCCTCAGGAGAATGGCTACACCTTC.